This T cell receptor beta chain was recovered during a study of cytomegalovirus exposure and HLA in healthy donors. PCR amplification relied on 60 Vbeta primers (plus 13 Jbeta primers). Assay: immunoSEQ multiplex PCR; the TCRdb copy retains only in-frame clones and omits some. The sample carries 83,000 or so clones, around 79% recorded once. The CDR3 is 15 residues long. Looked up from germline, CDR1 is SEHNR and CDR2 is FQNEAQ (reference sequence). Germline trimming cut 0 bases from V and 4 bases from J; bases unmatched to any gene: 3. Sequencing input: PBMCs. This chain connects TRBV7-9 to TRBJ2-1, with TRBD1 identical over 7 bases. This clonotype originated in a woman aged 40 to 50 in good health and CMV-seropositive. CDR3 sequence (DNA): TGTGCCAGCAGCTTAGCGGTGGACAGGTACAATGAGCAGTTCTTC. As protein: CASSLAVDRYNEQFF.